Listed below are T cell receptor beta chains from one sample, sequenced in a study of cytomegalovirus exposure and HLA in healthy donors. Generated by immunoSEQ multiplex PCR, the TCRdb table keeps only in-frame clones and is missing some. The table includes 120,000 or so clones, approximately 78% detected once. Material: PBMCs. These receptors originate from a man aged 40-49 years in good health and CMV-seronegative. Both conserved end residues are part of each CDR3. D genes are given only for firm matches. Not all rows give a size; the values are once, few, many and, for expanded clones, a class.

d_call: TRBD1; v_call: TRBV6-4; clone_size: -; j_call: TRBJ1-1; cdr3_aa: CASSINRGANTEAFF; cdr3_nt: TGTGCCAGCAGTATCAACAGGGGCGCGAACACTGAAGCTTTCTTT
d_call: -; v_call: TRBV6-6; clone_size: -; j_call: TRBJ2-3; cdr3_aa: CANSSYTDTQYF; cdr3_nt: TGTGCCAACAGTTCCTACACAGATACGCAGTATTTT
d_call: TRBD2; v_call: TRBV4-2; clone_size: medium-sized; j_call: TRBJ2-1; cdr3_aa: CASSQTSGSYNEQFF; cdr3_nt: TGTGCCAGCAGCCAAACTAGCGGCTCCTACAATGAGCAGTTCTTC
d_call: -; v_call: TRBV5-1; clone_size: few; j_call: TRBJ1-1; cdr3_aa: CASSLVFRTQGNTEAFF; cdr3_nt: TGCGCCAGCAGCTTGGTTTTTAGGACCCAGGGGAACACTGAAGCTTTCTTT
d_call: TRBD2; v_call: TRBV4-2; clone_size: -; j_call: TRBJ2-7; cdr3_aa: CASSQEVGGGYEQYF; cdr3_nt: TGTGCCAGCAGCCAAGAAGTGGGGGGGGGCTACGAGCAGTACTTC
d_call: TRBD1; v_call: TRBV10-3; clone_size: -; j_call: TRBJ1-1; cdr3_aa: CAIMTFGTGVEAFF; cdr3_nt: TGTGCCATCATGACCTTCGGGACAGGGGTTGAAGCTTTCTTT
d_call: -; v_call: TRBV6-5; clone_size: -; j_call: TRBJ1-2; cdr3_aa: CASKQGQGYTF; cdr3_nt: TGTGCCAGCAAGCAGGGCCAGGGCTACACCTTC
d_call: -; v_call: TRBV7-2; clone_size: -; j_call: TRBJ2-2; cdr3_aa: CASTGLNTGELFF; cdr3_nt: TGTGCCAGCACAGGACTCAACACCGGGGAGCTGTTTTTT
d_call: -; v_call: TRBV9; clone_size: -; j_call: TRBJ1-5; cdr3_aa: CASSVDPGSQPQHF; cdr3_nt: TGTGCCAGCAGCGTAGATCCGGGGAGTCAGCCCCAGCATTTT
d_call: -; v_call: TRBV27; clone_size: -; j_call: TRBJ1-4; cdr3_aa: CASTATTGIPMKTNEKLFF; cdr3_nt: TGTGCCAGCACCGCTACTACAGGGATCCCTATGAAAACTAATGAAAAACTGTTTTTT
d_call: -; v_call: TRBV11-3; clone_size: -; j_call: TRBJ1-3; cdr3_aa: CASSQQGSGNTIYF; cdr3_nt: TGTGCCAGCAGCCAACAGGGATCGGGAAACACCATATATTTT
d_call: TRBD1; v_call: TRBV28; clone_size: -; j_call: TRBJ1-2; cdr3_aa: CASSPGDRGYYGYTF; cdr3_nt: TGTGCCAGCAGTCCCGGGGACAGGGGGTACTATGGCTACACCTTC
d_call: -; v_call: TRBV18; clone_size: -; j_call: TRBJ1-5; cdr3_aa: CASSPPGGGDQPQHF; cdr3_nt: TGTGCCAGCTCACCACCGGGGGGGGGAGATCAGCCCCAGCATTTT
d_call: TRBD1; v_call: TRBV28; clone_size: -; j_call: TRBJ1-4; cdr3_aa: CASRRGQGAFEKLFF; cdr3_nt: TGTGCCAGCAGACGAGGACAGGGGGCTTTTGAAAAACTGTTTTTT
d_call: -; v_call: TRBV11-2; clone_size: -; j_call: TRBJ1-2; cdr3_aa: CASSSHQGQSGYTF; cdr3_nt: TGTGCCAGCAGCTCCCACCAGGGGCAGAGTGGCTACACCTTC
d_call: TRBD2; v_call: TRBV27; clone_size: -; j_call: TRBJ2-2; cdr3_aa: CASRGLASGELFF; cdr3_nt: TGTGCCAGCAGAGGACTAGCGTCCGGGGAGCTGTTTTTT
d_call: -; v_call: TRBV14; clone_size: -; j_call: TRBJ2-7; cdr3_aa: CASSHPNRDRNSYEQYF; cdr3_nt: TGTGCCAGCAGCCACCCGAACCGAGACAGAAACTCCTACGAGCAGTACTTC
d_call: -; v_call: TRBV7-2; clone_size: -; j_call: TRBJ2-7; cdr3_aa: CASSMGHPSSYEQYF; cdr3_nt: TGTGCCAGCAGTATGGGACATCCGAGCTCCTACGAGCAGTACTTC
d_call: TRBD1; v_call: TRBV5-1; clone_size: -; j_call: TRBJ1-4; cdr3_aa: CASSLDGTGLFNQEKLFF; cdr3_nt: TGCGCCAGCAGCTTGGACGGGACAGGGCTATTTAATCAAGAAAAACTGTTTTTT
d_call: TRBD2; v_call: TRBV7-2; clone_size: -; j_call: TRBJ2-1; cdr3_aa: CASSLKVLREAPRIF; cdr3_nt: TGTGCCAGCAGCTTAAAGGTTCTGCGGGAGGCCCCCCGGATCTTC
d_call: -; v_call: TRBV5-5; clone_size: -; j_call: TRBJ1-5; cdr3_aa: CASSLYISNQPQHF; cdr3_nt: TGTGCCAGCAGCTTGTACATTAGCAATCAGCCCCAGCATTTT
d_call: -; v_call: TRBV27; clone_size: -; j_call: TRBJ2-2; cdr3_aa: CASSLSPIGELFF; cdr3_nt: TGTGCCAGCAGTTTAAGCCCCATCGGGGAGCTGTTTTTT
d_call: TRBD1; v_call: TRBV6-6; clone_size: -; j_call: TRBJ1-5; cdr3_aa: CASRSTGAGNQPQHF; cdr3_nt: TGTGCCAGCAGATCGACAGGGGCTGGCAATCAGCCCCAGCATTTT
d_call: -; v_call: TRBV4-1; clone_size: -; j_call: TRBJ1-2; cdr3_aa: CASSRTSGTPARITF; cdr3_nt: TGCGCCAGCAGCCGGACTTCCGGGACTCCTGCCCGTATCACCTTC
d_call: -; v_call: TRBV25-1; clone_size: -; j_call: TRBJ1-2; cdr3_aa: CASSEYSGSSGYTF; cdr3_nt: TGTGCCAGCAGTGAATATTCGGGGAGCAGCGGCTACACCTTC
d_call: -; v_call: TRBV30; clone_size: -; j_call: TRBJ1-2; cdr3_aa: CAWNLSPEGSGEGYTF; cdr3_nt: TGTGCCTGGAATTTAAGTCCGGAAGGGTCGGGGGAGGGCTACACCTTC
d_call: -; v_call: TRBV4-3; clone_size: -; j_call: TRBJ2-2; cdr3_aa: CASSQDLGPGLLTGELFF; cdr3_nt: TGCGCCAGCAGCCAAGATTTGGGGCCAGGGCTTCTCACCGGGGAGCTGTTTTTT
d_call: -; v_call: TRBV30; clone_size: few; j_call: TRBJ1-2; cdr3_aa: CAFTGWGGYTF; cdr3_nt: TGTGCCTTCACAGGGTGGGGCGGCTACACCTTC
d_call: TRBD2; v_call: TRBV7-3; clone_size: -; j_call: TRBJ2-2; cdr3_aa: CASRTSGNTGELFF; cdr3_nt: TGTGCCAGCAGAACTAGCGGGAACACCGGGGAGCTGTTTTTT
d_call: -; v_call: TRBV9; clone_size: -; j_call: TRBJ1-6; cdr3_aa: CASSVGPGGSNSPLHF; cdr3_nt: TGTGCCAGCAGCGTAGGCCCCGGAGGGAGTAATTCACCCCTCCACTTT
d_call: TRBD1; v_call: TRBV29-1; clone_size: -; j_call: TRBJ2-3; cdr3_aa: CSVDGTGTDTQYF; cdr3_nt: TGCAGCGTTGATGGGACAGGCACAGATACGCAGTATTTT
d_call: TRBD1; v_call: TRBV7-2; clone_size: -; j_call: TRBJ2-7; cdr3_aa: CASSRDRVGQYF; cdr3_nt: TGTGCCAGCAGCCGGGACAGGGTGGGGCAGTACTTC
d_call: -; v_call: TRBV7-9; clone_size: -; j_call: TRBJ1-2; cdr3_aa: CASSLESFTEGYTF; cdr3_nt: TGTGCCAGCAGCTTAGAAAGTTTCACCGAGGGCTACACCTTC
d_call: TRBD1; v_call: TRBV7-9; clone_size: -; j_call: TRBJ1-5; cdr3_aa: CASSPPGQGGQPQHF; cdr3_nt: TGTGCCAGCAGCCCCCCGGGACAGGGTGGGCAGCCCCAGCATTTT